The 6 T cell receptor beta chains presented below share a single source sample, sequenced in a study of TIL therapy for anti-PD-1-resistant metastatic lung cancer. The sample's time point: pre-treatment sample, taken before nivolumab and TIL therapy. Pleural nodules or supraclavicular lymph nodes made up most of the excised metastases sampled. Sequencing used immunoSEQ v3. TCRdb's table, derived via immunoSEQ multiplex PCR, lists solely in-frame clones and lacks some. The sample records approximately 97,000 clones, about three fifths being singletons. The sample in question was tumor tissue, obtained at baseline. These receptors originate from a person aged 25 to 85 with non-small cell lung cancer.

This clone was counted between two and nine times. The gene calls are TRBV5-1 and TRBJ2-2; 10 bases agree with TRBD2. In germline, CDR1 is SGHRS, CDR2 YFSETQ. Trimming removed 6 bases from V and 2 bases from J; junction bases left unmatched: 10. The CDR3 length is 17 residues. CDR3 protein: CASTTPGTSANTGELFF. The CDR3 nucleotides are TGCGCCAGCACCACCCCCGGGACTAGCGCAAACACCGGGGAGCTGTTTTTT.

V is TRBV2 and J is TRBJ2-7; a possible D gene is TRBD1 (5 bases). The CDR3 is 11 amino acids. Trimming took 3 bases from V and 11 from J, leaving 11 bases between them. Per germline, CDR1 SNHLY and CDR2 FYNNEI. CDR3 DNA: TGTGCCAGCAGTGACGCGACAGCGAAGTACTTC. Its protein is CASSDATAKYF. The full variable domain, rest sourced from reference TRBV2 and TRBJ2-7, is EPEVTQTPSHQVTQMGQEVILRCVPISNHLYFYWYRQILGQKVEFLVSFYNNEISEKSEIFDDQFSVERPDGSNFTLKIRSTKLEDSAMYFCASSDATAKYFGPGTRLTVT.

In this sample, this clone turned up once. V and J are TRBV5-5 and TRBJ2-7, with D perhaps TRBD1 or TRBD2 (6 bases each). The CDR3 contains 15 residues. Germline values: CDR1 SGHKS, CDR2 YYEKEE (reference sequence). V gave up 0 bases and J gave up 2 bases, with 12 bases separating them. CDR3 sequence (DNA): TGTGCCAGCAGCTTGGGGGGGGCCCCTGCCTACGAGCAGTACTTC. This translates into CASSLGGAPAYEQYF.

The CDR3 sequence: CASSPTGTVQPQHF. CDR3 coding DNA: TGTGCCAGCAGTCCGACCGGGACGGTACAGCCCCAGCATTTT. The chain combines TRBV6-4 with TRBJ1-5, with D possibly TRBD1 on 5 matching bases. V shed 5 bases and J shed 7 bases, with 15 bases lying between them. There are 14 residues in the CDR3. CDR1 is MRHNA, CDR2 SNTAGT, per germline.

CDR3 region: CASSAMTSGPTGELFF. CDR3 DNA sequence: TGTGCCAGCAGCGCCATGACTAGCGGGCCGACCGGGGAGCTGTTTTTT. The rearrangement joins TRBV5-6 to TRBJ2-2, with 10 bases that match TRBD2. After removal of 4 bases from V and 5 bases from J, the junction contained 8 bases not matched to a gene. The CDR3 extends over 16 amino acids. The germline gives CDR1 SGHDT, CDR2 YYEEEE.

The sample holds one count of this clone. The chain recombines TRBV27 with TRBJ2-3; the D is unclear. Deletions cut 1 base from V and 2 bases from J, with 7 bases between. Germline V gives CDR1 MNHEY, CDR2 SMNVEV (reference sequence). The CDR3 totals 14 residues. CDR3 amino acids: CASSLYSDTDTQYF. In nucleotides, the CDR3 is TGTGCCAGCAGTTTATACTCGGACACAGATACGCAGTATTTT.